Given below is one T cell receptor (beta chain) in context. The sample originates from a study of blood T cell repertoires in COVID-19. Overall study: PBMCs, B-cell-depleted T cells, or T cells provided the cDNA or gDNA that made up the material.

Seattle's enrolled individuals joined amid active infection and were then monitored longitudinally. J lost 1 base, V lost 4 bases, and 6 bases had no gene match. Germline V gene lookup returns CDR1 LGHDT and CDR2 YNNKEL (reference sequence). The CDR3 covers 15 residues. In the original processing: Researchers report that nucleated cell counts were estimated from reference gene primer amplification. Only in-frame clones appear in the TCRdb table, and some are missing; sequencing was by immunoSEQ multiplex PCR. From that table come the V and J calls and clone size; the DNA was used to work out D and trimming. The sample includes roughly 230,000 clones, 85% to 90% of them seen just once.

Specimen: peripheral blood. V is TRBV3-1 (or the pseudogene TRBV3-2) and J is TRBJ2-5; TRBD1 aligns across 7 bases. The source of this sequence is a woman in her sixties with COVID-19, enrolled during active disease. The CDR3 reads CASSRTGSGQETQYF. In nucleotides, the CDR3 is TGTGCCAGCAGCCGGACAGGATCGGGCCAAGAGACCCAGTACTTC.